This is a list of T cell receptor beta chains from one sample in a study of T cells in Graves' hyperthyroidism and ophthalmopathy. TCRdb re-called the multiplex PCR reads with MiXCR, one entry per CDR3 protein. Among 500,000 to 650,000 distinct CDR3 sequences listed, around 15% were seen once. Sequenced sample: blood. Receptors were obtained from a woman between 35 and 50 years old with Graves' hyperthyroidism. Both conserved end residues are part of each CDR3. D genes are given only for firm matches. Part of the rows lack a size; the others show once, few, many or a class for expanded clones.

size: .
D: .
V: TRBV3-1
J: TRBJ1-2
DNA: TGTGCCAGCAGCCAGGCGATATTCAGGGATGGTGGCTACACCTTC
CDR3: CASSQAIFRDGGYTF

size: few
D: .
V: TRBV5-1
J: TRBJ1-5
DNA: TGCGCCAGCAGCTTGGTGGGGGGGCTTGGGCAGCCCCAGCATTTT
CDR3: CASSLVGGLGQPQHF

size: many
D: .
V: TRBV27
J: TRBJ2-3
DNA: TGTGCCAGCAGTTTATTTACTAGTAGCACAGATACGCAGTATTTT
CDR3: CASSLFTSSTDTQYF

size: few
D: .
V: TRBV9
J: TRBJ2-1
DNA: TGTGCCAGCAGCGTAGCTGACGCCGGGTGGAGCTACAATGAGCAGTTCTTC
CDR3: CASSVADAGWSYNEQFF

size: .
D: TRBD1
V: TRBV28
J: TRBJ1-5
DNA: TGTGCCAGCAGATTCCCGGGACAGAACAATCAGCCCCAGCATTTT
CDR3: CASRFPGQNNQPQHF

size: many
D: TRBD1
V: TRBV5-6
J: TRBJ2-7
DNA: TGTGCCAGCAGCGACTTAAGTCAGGGGGCAGGTTCCGAGCAGTACTTC
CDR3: CASSDLSQGAGSEQYF

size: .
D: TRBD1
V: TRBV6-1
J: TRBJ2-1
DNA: TGTGCCAGCAGTCCGTCCGACAGGGCTAATGAGCAGTTCTTC
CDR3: CASSPSDRANEQFF

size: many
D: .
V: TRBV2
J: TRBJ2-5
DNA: TGTGCCAGCAACAGGTTAGGCGAGACCCAGTACTTC
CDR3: CASNRLGETQYF

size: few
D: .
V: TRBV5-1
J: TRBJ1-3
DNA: TGCGCCAGCAGCTTGGAGCTAGGAAACACCATATATTTT
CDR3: CASSLELGNTIYF

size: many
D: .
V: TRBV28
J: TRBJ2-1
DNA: TGTGCCAGCAGCCTACAGGGAGGGTTCAACAATGAGCAGTTCTTC
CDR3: CASSLQGGFNNEQFF

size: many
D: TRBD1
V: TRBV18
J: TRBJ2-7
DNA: TGTGCCAGCTCAAAATCCGGGACAGGGGAACTTTCCTACGAGCAGTACTTC
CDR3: CASSKSGTGELSYEQYF

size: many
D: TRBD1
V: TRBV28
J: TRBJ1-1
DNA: TGTGCCAGCAGGCGACAGGGGCGACTTACCTTTAACACTGAAGCTTTCTTT
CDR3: CASRRQGRLTFNTEAFF

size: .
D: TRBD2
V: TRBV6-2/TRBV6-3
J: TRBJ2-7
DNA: TGTGCCAGCAGTTACTCGATACTAGCGGGGGGCGGTGGGGAGCAGTACTTC
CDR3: CASSYSILAGGGGEQYF

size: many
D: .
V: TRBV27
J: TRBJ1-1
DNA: TGTGCCAGCAGGCCGTCGGCTCCCCGAGGGAACACTGAAGCTTTCTTT
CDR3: CASRPSAPRGNTEAFF

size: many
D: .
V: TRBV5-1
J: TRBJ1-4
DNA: TGCGCCAGCAGTTCTCGGACGGATGGGGCTAATGAAAAACTGTTTTTT
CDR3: CASSSRTDGANEKLFF

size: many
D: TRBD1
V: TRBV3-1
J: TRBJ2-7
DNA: TGTGCCAGCAGCCACAGCCGGGACAGGGGTGATGAGCAGTACTTC
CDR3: CASSHSRDRGDEQYF

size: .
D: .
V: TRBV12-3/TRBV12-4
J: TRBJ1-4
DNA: TGTGCCAGCAGTTTAGGAGGAATCGATGAAAAACTGTTTTTT
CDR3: CASSLGGIDEKLFF

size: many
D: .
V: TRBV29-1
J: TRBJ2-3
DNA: TGCAGCGTTGGGGGCGGGAAGAGCACAGATACGCAGTATTTT
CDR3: CSVGGGKSTDTQYF

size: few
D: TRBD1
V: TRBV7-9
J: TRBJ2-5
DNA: TGTGCCAGCAGCACAAGACAGGGTTGGGTGTACTTC
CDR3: CASSTRQGWVYF

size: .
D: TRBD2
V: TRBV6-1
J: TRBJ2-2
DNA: TGTGCCAGCAAGATCGGGGGGGCGAACACCGGGGAGCTGTTTTTT
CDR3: CASKIGGANTGELFF

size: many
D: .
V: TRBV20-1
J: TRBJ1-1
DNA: TGCAGTGCTAAATACGGGGGTTTAGCGGGGTTGAACACTGAAGCTTTCTTT
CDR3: CSAKYGGLAGLNTEAFF

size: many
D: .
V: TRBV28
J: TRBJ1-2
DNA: TGTGCCAGCGAGACAGGTCGAAACTATGGCTACACCTTC
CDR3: CASETGRNYGYTF

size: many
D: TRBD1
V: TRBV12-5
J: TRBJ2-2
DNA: TGTGCTAGTGGTTTAAACAGGGGGAACACCGGGGAGCTGTTTTTT
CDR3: CASGLNRGNTGELFF

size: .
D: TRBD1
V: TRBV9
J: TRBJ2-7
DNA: TGTGCCAGCAGCGTTAGACAGGGGACGGCCGAGCAGTACTTC
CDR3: CASSVRQGTAEQYF

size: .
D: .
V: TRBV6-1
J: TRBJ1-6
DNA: TGTGCCAGCTTGGACAGTAGGAATAATTCACCCCTCCACTTT
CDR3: CASLDSRNNSPLHF

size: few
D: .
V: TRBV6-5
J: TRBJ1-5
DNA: TGTGCCAGCAGTTACTCGATCATGTCGGCCCAGCCCCAGCATTTT
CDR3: CASSYSIMSAQPQHF

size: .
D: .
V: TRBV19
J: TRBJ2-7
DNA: TGTGCCAGTACCTCAGGGTCAGCGGGCTCGGGCGAGCAGTACTTC
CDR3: CASTSGSAGSGEQYF

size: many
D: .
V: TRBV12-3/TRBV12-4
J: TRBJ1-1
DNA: TGTGCCAGCAGTTTAGGCCCCACGGTTGAAGCTTTCTTT
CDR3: CASSLGPTVEAFF

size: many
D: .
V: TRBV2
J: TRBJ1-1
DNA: TGTGCCAGCAGTGACAGCTGGGGGAACACTGAAGCTTTCTTT
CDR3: CASSDSWGNTEAFF

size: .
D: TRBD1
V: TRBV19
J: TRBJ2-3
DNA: TGTGCCAGTAGTCCCCACCAGGGACAGACTTTTACAGATACGCAGTATTTT
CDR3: CASSPHQGQTFTDTQYF

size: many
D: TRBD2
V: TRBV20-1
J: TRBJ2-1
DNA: TGCAGTGCTAGCGGGAGGTGGAACAATGAGCAGTTCTTC
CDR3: CSASGRWNNEQFF

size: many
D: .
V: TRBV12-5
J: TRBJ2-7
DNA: TGTGCTAGTGGTTTTCGGGACTCCTACGAGCAGTACTTC
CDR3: CASGFRDSYEQYF

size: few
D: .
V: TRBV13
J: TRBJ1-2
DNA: TGTGCCAGCAGCCTAAATGTGGGAAGCTATGGCTACACCTTC
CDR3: CASSLNVGSYGYTF

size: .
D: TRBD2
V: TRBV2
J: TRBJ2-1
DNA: TGTGCCAGCACCTCAGGGTCCGACAGACTAGCGGGATACAATGAGCAGTTCTTC
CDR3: CASTSGSDRLAGYNEQFF

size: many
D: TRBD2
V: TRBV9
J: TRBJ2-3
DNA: TGTGCCAGCAGCGTAGGCGACTGGGGCGGGAGCGCGGGCACAGATACGCAGTATTTT
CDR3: CASSVGDWGGSAGTDTQYF